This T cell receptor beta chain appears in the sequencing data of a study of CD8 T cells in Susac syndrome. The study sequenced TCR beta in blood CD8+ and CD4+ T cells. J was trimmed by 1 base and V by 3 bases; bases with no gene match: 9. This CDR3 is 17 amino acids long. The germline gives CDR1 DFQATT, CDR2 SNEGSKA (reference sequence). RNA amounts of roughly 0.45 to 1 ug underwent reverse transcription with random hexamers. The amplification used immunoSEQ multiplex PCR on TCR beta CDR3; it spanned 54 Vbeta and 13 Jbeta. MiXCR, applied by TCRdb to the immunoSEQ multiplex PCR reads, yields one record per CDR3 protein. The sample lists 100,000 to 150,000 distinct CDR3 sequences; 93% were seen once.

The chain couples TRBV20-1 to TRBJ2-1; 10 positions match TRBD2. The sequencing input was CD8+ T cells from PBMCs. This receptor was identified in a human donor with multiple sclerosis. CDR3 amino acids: CSARPTSGAASYNEQFF. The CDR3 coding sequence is TGCAGTGCTAGGCCTACTAGCGGGGCCGCTTCCTACAATGAGCAGTTCTTC.